The sample holds many counts of the clone carrying this T cell receptor (beta chain). Its specificity is unknown. The data were obtained in a study of CD8 T cells in ankylosing spondylitis. Study results and caveats: A TCR beta motif of several highly homologous variants seemed to mark ankylosing spondylitis blood. Significantly higher representation of disease-linked clones was reported for matched ankylosing spondylitis synovial fluid. Certain motif variants had earlier been reported in reactive arthritis synovial fluid and blood.

In making TCR beta libraries, quantitative 5'-RACE with molecular barcodes was used. TCRdb itself ran the 5' RACE reads through MiXCR, one entry per CDR3 protein. The sample lists about 240,000 distinct CDR3 sequences; roughly a tenth were seen once. The receptor was isolated from a male donor with ankylosing spondylitis or in good health (not recorded which). Specimen: blood, either unsorted or a sorted T cell fraction (not recorded which).

CDR3 protein: CASSLEGSTTGGYTF. The CDR3 coding sequence is TGCGCCAGCAGCTTGGAAGGCAGCACAACAGGTGGCTACACCTTC. The chain combines TRBV5-1 with TRBJ1-2; tentatively, D is TRBD1 (5 bases). From germline, CDR1 is SGHRS and CDR2 YFSETQ. The ends were cut back, 0 bases at V and 7 bases at J, with 16 bases in the middle. The CDR3 spans 15 residues.